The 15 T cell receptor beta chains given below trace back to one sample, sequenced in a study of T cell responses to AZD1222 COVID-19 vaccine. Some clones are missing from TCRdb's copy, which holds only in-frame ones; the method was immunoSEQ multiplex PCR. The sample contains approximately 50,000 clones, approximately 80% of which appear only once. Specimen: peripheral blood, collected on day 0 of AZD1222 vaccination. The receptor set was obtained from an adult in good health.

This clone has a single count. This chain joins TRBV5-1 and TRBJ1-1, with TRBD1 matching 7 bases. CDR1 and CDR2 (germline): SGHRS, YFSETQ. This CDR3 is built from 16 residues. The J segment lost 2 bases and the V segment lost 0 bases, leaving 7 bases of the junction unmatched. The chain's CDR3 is CASSLDQGGINTEAFF. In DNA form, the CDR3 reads TGCGCCAGCAGCTTGGACCAGGGGGGAATAAACACTGAAGCTTTCTTT.

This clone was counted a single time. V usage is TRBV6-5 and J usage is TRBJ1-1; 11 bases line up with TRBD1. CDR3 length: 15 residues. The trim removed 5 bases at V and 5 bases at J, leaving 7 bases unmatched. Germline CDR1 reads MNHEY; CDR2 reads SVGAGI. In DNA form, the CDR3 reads TGTGCCAGCAGTCGCCGAGGACAGGGGGCGACTGAAGCTTTCTTT. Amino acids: CASSRRGQGATEAFF.

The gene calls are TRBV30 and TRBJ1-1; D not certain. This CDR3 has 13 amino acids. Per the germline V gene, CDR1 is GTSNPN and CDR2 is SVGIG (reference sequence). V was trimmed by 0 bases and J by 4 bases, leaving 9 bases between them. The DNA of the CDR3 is TGTGCCTGGAGTGTACGGGCAGGCACTGAAGCTTTCTTT. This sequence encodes CAWSVRAGTEAFF. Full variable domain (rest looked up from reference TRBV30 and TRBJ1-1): SQTIHQWPATLVQPVGSPLSLECTVEGTSNPNLYWYRQAAGRGLQLLFYSVGIGQISSEVPQNLSASRPQDRQFILSSKKLLLSDSGFYLCAWSVRAGTEAFFGQGTRLTVV.

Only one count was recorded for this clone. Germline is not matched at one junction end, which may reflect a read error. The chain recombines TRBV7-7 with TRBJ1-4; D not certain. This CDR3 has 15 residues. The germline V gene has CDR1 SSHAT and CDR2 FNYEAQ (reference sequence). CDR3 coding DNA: TGTGCTAGCAGCTTAGCGGGAGGCGGGAATGAAAAACTGTTTTTT. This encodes CASSLAGGGNEKLFF.

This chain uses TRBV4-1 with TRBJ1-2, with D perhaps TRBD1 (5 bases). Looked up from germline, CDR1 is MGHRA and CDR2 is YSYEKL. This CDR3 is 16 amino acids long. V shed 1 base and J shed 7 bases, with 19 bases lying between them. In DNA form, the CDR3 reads TGCGCCAGCAGCCAAGGGCGGGACCGCCTGGAGGGTGGCTACACCTTC. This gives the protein CASSQGRDRLEGGYTF.

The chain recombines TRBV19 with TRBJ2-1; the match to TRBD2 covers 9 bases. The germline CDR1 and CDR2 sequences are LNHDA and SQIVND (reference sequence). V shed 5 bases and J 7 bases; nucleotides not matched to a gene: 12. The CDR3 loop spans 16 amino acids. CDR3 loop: CASSATGGRASNEQFF. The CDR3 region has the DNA TGTGCCAGTAGTGCGACTGGCGGGAGGGCAAGTAATGAGCAGTTCTTC. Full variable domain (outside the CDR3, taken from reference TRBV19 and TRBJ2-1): DGGITQSPKYLFRKEGQNVTLSCEQNLNHDAMYWYRQDPGQGLRLIYYSQIVNDFQKGDIAEGYSVSREKKESFPLTVTSAQKNPTAFYLCASSATGGRASNEQFFGPGTRLTVL.

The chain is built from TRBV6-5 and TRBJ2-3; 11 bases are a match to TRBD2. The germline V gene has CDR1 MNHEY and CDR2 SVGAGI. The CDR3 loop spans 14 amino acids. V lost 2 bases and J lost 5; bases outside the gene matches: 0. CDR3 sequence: CASSYGLAGDTQYF. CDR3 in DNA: TGTGCCAGCAGTTACGGACTAGCGGGAGATACGCAGTATTTT.

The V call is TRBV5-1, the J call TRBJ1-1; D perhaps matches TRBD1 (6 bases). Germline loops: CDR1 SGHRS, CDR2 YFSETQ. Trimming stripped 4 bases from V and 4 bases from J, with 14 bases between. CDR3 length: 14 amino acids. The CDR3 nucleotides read TGCGCCAGCAGCGATGAGGTCAGGGGCACTGAAGCTTTCTTT. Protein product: CASSDEVRGTEAFF.

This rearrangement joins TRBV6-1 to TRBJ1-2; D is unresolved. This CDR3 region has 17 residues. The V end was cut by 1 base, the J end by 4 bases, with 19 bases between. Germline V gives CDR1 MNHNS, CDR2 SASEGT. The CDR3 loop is CASSEVRFGRTSYGYTF. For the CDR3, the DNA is TGTGCCAGCAGTGAAGTACGGTTTGGCAGGACCTCCTATGGCTACACCTTC.

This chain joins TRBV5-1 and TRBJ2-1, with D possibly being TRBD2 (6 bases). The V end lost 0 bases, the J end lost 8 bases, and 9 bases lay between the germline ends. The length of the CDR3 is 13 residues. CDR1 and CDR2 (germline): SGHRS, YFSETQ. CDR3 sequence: CASSLGLDYEQFF. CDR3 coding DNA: TGCGCCAGCAGCTTGGGACTAGACTATGAGCAGTTCTTC.

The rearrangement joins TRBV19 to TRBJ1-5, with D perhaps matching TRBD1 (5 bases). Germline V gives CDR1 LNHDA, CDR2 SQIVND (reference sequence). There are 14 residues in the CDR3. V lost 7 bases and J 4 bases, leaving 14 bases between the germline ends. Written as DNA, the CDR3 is TGTGCCAGTACTTTCCGGGACCTAAATCAGCCCCAGCATTTT. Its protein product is CASTFRDLNQPQHF.

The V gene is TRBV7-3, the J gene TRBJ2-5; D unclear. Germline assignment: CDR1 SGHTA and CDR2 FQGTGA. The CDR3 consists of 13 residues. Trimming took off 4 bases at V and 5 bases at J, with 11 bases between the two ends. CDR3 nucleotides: TGTGCCAGCAGCTCCCAAAACGGGGAGACCCAGTACTTC. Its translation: CASSSQNGETQYF.

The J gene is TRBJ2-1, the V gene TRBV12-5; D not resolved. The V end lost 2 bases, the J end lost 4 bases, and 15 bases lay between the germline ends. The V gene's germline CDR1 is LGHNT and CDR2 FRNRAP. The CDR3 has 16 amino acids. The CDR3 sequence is CASGLNVGESYNEQFF. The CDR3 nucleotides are TGTGCTAGTGGTTTGAATGTTGGGGAATCTTACAATGAGCAGTTCTTC.

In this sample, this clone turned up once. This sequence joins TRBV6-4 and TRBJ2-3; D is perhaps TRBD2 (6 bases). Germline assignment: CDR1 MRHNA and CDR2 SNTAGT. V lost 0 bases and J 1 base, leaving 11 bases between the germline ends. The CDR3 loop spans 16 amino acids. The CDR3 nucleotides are TGTGCCAGCAGTGACTCTCTGGACTATGGCACAGATACGCAGTATTTT. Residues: CASSDSLDYGTDTQYF.

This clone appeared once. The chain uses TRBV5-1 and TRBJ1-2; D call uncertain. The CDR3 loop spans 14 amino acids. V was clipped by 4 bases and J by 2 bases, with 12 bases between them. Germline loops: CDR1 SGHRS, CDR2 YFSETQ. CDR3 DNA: TGCGCCAGCAGCAGGGCGGATTTAAACTATGGCTACACCTTC. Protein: CASSRADLNYGYTF.